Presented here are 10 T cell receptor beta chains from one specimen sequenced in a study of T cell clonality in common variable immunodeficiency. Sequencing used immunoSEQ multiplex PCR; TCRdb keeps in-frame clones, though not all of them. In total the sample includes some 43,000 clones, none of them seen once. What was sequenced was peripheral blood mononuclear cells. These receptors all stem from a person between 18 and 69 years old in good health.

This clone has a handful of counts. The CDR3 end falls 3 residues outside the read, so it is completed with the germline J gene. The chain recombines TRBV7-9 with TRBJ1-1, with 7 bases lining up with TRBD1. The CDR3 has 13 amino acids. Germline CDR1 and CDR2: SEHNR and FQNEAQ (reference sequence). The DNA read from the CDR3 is TGTGCCAGCAGCTTAGGTCAGGGGGAGACC. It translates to CASSLGQGET. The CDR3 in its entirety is CASSLGQGETAFF.

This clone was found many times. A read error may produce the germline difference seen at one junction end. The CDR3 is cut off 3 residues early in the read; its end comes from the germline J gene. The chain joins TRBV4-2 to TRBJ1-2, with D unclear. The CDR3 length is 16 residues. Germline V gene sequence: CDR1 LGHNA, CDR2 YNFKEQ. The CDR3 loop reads CASSQVKAGDYDGYTF. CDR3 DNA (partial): TGCGCCAGCAGCCAAGTAAAGGCAGGAGACTATGATGGC.

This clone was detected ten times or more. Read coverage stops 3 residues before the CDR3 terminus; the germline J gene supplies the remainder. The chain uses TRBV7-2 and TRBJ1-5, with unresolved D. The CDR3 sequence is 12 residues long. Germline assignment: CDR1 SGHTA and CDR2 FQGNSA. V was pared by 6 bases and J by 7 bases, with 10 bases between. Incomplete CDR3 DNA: TGTGCCAGCAGTTACAGCGGGCAGCCC. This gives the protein CASSYSGQP. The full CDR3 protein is CASSYSGQPQHF.

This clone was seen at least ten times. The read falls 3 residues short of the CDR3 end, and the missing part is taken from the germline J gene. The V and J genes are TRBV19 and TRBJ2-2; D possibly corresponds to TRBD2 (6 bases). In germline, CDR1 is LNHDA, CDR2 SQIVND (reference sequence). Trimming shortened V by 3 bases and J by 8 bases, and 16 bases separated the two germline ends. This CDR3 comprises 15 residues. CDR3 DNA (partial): TGTGCCAGTAGTATCGCGGGAACTACTCCAGGGGAG. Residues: CASSIAGTTPGE. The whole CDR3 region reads CASSIAGTTPGELFF.

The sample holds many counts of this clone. The covered CDR3 bases are TGCAGTGCTAGAGATTACGGGGGCCAAGAGACC. Protein: CSARDYGGQET. The complete CDR3 sequence is CSARDYGGQETQYF. The rearrangement uses TRBV20-1 and TRBJ2-5; D is possibly TRBD2 (6 bases). The read ends 3 residues shy of where the CDR3 ends; the end is completed using the germline J gene. The CDR3 spans 14 residues. CDR1 is DFQATT, CDR2 SNEGSKA, per germline (reference sequence). With 0 bases removed from V and 1 base from J, the gap between germline ends came to 9 bases.

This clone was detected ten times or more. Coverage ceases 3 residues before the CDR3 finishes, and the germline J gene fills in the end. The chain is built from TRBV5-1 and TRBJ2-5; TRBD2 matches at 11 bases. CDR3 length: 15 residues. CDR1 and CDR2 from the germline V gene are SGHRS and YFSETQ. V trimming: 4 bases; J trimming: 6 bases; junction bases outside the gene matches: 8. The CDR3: CASSEISGGVQTQYF. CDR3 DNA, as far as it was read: TGCGCCAGCAGCGAAATTAGCGGGGGGGTACAGACC.

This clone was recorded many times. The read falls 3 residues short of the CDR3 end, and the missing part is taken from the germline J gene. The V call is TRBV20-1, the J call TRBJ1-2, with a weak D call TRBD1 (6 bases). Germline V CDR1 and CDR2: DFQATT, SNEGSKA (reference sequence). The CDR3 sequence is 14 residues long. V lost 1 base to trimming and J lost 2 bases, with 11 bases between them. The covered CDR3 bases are TGCAGTGCTAGAGTAACAGGGTTAAACTATGGC. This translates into CSARVTGLNYG. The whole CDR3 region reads CSARVTGLNYGYTF.

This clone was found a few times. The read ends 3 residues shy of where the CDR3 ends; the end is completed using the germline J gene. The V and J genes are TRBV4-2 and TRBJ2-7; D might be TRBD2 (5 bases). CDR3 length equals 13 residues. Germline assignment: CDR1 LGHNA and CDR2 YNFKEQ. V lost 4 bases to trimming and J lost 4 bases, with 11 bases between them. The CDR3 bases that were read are TGTGCCAGCAGCCGTAACGGGGTATACGAG. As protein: CASSRNGVYE. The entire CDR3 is CASSRNGVYEQYF.

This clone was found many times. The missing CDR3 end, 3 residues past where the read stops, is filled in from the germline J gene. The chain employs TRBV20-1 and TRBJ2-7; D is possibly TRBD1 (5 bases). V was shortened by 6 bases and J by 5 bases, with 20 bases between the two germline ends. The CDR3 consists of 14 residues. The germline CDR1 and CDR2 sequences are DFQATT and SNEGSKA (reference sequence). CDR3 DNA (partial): TGCAGTGCCCCCCGAGGACCAGGGTCCGACGAG. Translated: CSAPRGPGSDE. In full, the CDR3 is CSAPRGPGSDEQYF.

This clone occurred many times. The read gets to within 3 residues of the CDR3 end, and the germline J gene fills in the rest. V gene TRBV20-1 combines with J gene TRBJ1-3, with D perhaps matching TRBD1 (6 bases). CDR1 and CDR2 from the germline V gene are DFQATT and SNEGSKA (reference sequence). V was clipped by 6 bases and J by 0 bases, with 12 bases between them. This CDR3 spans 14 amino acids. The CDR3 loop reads CSAQDRISGNTIYF. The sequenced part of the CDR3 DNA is TGCAGTGCCCAGGACAGAATCTCTGGAAACACC.